This TCR beta chain appears in the sequencing data of a study of T cells after yellow fever vaccination. The CDR3 spans 16 residues. V was clipped by 6 bases and J by 0 bases, with 15 bases between them. This clonotype was observed at least ten times. One entry per CDR3 protein, called by TCRdb with MiXCR from the 5' RACE reads. The repertoire holds about 320,000 distinct CDR3 sequences, with roughly a tenth as singletons. The clonotype comes from a man between 18 and 29 years old who received the YFV17D yellow fever vaccine. The sample in question was CD4+ T cells sorted from PBMCs, obtained 45 days after the yellow fever booster vaccination. The chain uses TRBV12-3 or TRBV12-4 and TRBJ2-1; the D call may be TRBD1 or TRBD2 (5 bases each). The chain's CDR3 is CASSPGQTSSYNEQFF. The CDR3 nucleotides read TGTGCCAGCAGCCCGGGGCAGACGAGCTCCTACAATGAGCAGTTCTTC.